Listed here are 23 T cell receptor beta chains from one sample, sequenced in a study of regulatory T cells in long-lasting Graves disease. For TCR beta, libraries came from iRepertoire HTBI primers and Arm-PCR of CDR3 regions. From the multiplex PCR reads, TCRdb called clonotypes with MiXCR, one entry per CDR3 protein. Of 300,000 to 350,000 distinct CDR3 sequences in the sample, 15% to 20% were seen once. As to time point: persistent/refractory GD, antithyroid drugs over 5 years with positive TRAb. PBMCs were the source of the RNA used for TCR sequencing. The sample in question was peripheral blood mononuclear cells (PBMCs), obtained when the disease was refractory, from a patient treated with antithyroid drugs. All receptors come from a female donor with Graves disease.

This clonotype was seen many times. This chain joins TRBV6-5 and TRBJ1-6, with D possibly being TRBD1 (6 bases). Between the trimmed V and J ends, which lost 4 bases and 8 bases, there was a span of 15 bases. Germline V gene sequence: CDR1 MNHEY, CDR2 SVGAGI. The CDR3 runs 15 residues. The CDR3 spells CASSWTGGGDSPLHF. CDR3 nucleotides: TGTGCCAGCAGTTGGACCGGAGGGGGGGATTCACCCCTCCACTTT.

In its sample, this clonotype was seen many times. V gene TRBV24-1 combines with J gene TRBJ1-5, with unresolved D. This CDR3 has 15 residues. Trimming removed 5 bases from V and 1 base from J, with 11 bases in between. Germline CDR1 is KGHDR and CDR2 is SFDVKD. The CDR3 bases are TGTGCCACCAGTGGTGGCCGGCGGAGCAATCAGCCCCAGCATTTT. This encodes CATSGGRRSNQPQHF.

The chain employs TRBV7-2 and TRBJ2-1, with 12 bases identical to TRBD1. The junction had 7 bases not matched to a gene; V was cut back by 1 base and J by 6 bases. Germline CDR1 and CDR2: SGHTA and FQGNSA. The CDR3 sequence is 17 residues long. CDR3 protein: CASSLVYTGQGANEQFF. CDR3 DNA sequence: TGTGCCAGCAGCTTAGTCTACACGGGACAGGGGGCCAATGAGCAGTTCTTC.

Ten or more counts support this clonotype. The chain is built from TRBV6-1 and TRBJ2-5; 8 bases fit TRBD2. This CDR3 has 17 amino acids. CDR1 and CDR2 (germline): MNHNS, SASEGT. The V and J ends lost 2 bases and 1 base, in that order; junction bases with no gene match: 9. The CDR3 reads CASSELGRGEFQETQYF. The CDR3 DNA is TGTGCCAGCAGTGAACTAGGGCGGGGGGAGTTCCAAGAGACCCAGTACTTC.

The chain carries TRBV5-1 and TRBJ2-1, with 15 bases matching TRBD2. The germline V gene has CDR1 SGHRS and CDR2 YFSETQ. This CDR3 is 15 amino acids long. The V and J ends lost 5 bases and 7 bases, in that order; junction bases with no gene match: 4. This CDR3 is CASREGLAGGNEQFF. In DNA, the CDR3 is TGCGCCAGCAGGGAGGGACTAGCGGGGGGAAATGAGCAGTTCTTC. Full variable domain (rest looked up from reference TRBV5-1 and TRBJ2-1): KAGVTQTPRYLIKTRGQQVTLSCSPISGHRSVSWYQQTPGQGLQFLFEYFSETQRNKGNFPGRFSGRQFSNSRSEMNVSTLELGDSALYLCASREGLAGGNEQFFGPGTRLTVL.

This clonotype was seen ten or more times. This chain connects TRBV6-1 to TRBJ1-1; perhaps TRBD1 as D (5 bases). CDR3 length: 14 residues. Germline CDR1 reads MNHNS; CDR2 reads SASEGT. V shed 6 bases and J shed 1 base, with 12 bases lying between them. CDR3 coding DNA: TGTGCCAGCAGATCACTTACAGGGAACACTGAAGCTTTCTTT. Amino acids: CASRSLTGNTEAFF.

The chain has TRBV9 and TRBJ2-3, with 8 positions matching TRBD1. The CDR3 has 16 residues. The V and J ends lost 0 bases and 0 bases, in that order; junction bases with no gene match: 3. Germline V gives CDR1 SGDLS, CDR2 YYNGEE. CDR3 DNA: TGTGCCAGCAGCGTAGACCCAGGGGGCAGCACAGATACGCAGTATTTT. Its protein is CASSVDPGGSTDTQYF. Together with reference TRBV9 and TRBJ2-3, the CDR3 gives the full variable domain: DSGVTQTPKHLITATGQRVTLRCSPRSGDLSVYWYQQSLDQGLQFLIQYYNGEERAKGNILERFSAQQFPDLHSELNLSSLELGDSALYFCASSVDPGGSTDTQYFGPGTRLTVL.

The chain has TRBV7-9 and TRBJ1-6; no definite D call. Germline V gene data show CDR1 as SEHNR and CDR2 as FQNEAQ (reference sequence). Trimming removed 2 bases at V and 9 bases at J, with 5 bases between. The CDR3 has 12 amino acids. Here the CDR3 reads CASSLTGSPLHF. The DNA of the CDR3 is TGTGCCAGCAGCTTAACTGGTTCACCCCTCCACTTT.

This clonotype was counted at least ten times. CDR3: CASGRKVGAMRFSLEGYTF. As DNA, the CDR3 is TGTGCCAGTGGGAGGAAGGTGGGCGCGATGCGCTTTTCCTTGGAGGGCTACACCTTC. The rearrangement joins TRBV28 to TRBJ1-2, with D hard to call. CDR1 is MDHEN and CDR2 is SYDVKM in the germline V gene. V was clipped by 9 bases and J by 8 bases, with 37 bases between them. The CDR3 consists of 19 residues.

In this sample, this clonotype turned up once. A read error may explain this, as a much larger clone is one base away. The V and J genes are TRBV10-3 and TRBJ2-7; 8 bases agree with TRBD2. CDR1 ENHRY and CDR2 SYGVKD come from the germline V gene. There are 18 residues in the CDR3. The CDR3 loop reads CAISDGRGAGVISHEQYF. In nucleotides, the CDR3 is TGTGCCATCAGTGATGGTAGGGGAGCGGGAGTTATCTCCCACGAGCAGTACTTC.

In its sample, this clonotype was seen a few times. The V call is TRBV12-3 or TRBV12-4, the J call TRBJ2-5, with TRBD2 identical over 7 bases. The CDR3 extends over 14 amino acids. The trim removed 6 bases at V and 2 bases at J, leaving 6 bases unmatched. CDR3 nucleotides: TGTGCCAGCAGCCGGCGGGGGTGGCAAGAGACCCAGTACTTC. This codes for CASSRRGWQETQYF.

This clonotype was picked up one time. The chain carries TRBV6-1 and TRBJ2-3; D gene uncertain. The CDR3 consists of 13 residues. Trimming removed 6 bases at V and 2 bases at J, with 9 bases between. The germline gives CDR1 MNHNS, CDR2 SASEGT. CDR3 nucleotides: TGTGCCAGCAGACCTTCCGACACAGATACGCAGTATTTT. Its protein is CASRPSDTDTQYF.

This clonotype was detected many times. V and J are TRBV27 and TRBJ2-7, with D possibly being TRBD2 (6 bases). The germline gives CDR1 MNHEY, CDR2 SMNVEV (reference sequence). CDR3 length: 15 amino acids. V gave up 5 bases and J gave up 1 base, with 15 bases separating them. Written as DNA, the CDR3 is TGTGCCAGCAGTATAACCAGAGGGAGGTCCTACGAGCAGTACTTC. It encodes CASSITRGRSYEQYF.

This clonotype was counted only a few times. This chain links TRBV5-5 with TRBJ1-3; 7 nucleotides match TRBD1. The CDR3 has 16 amino acids. The germline V gene encodes CDR1 SGHKS and CDR2 YYEKEE (reference sequence). V was pared by 4 bases and J by 2 bases, with 9 bases of the junction left unmatched. The CDR3 spells CASSPTPTGTGNTIYF. DNA for the CDR3: TGTGCCAGCAGCCCCACCCCGACAGGGACTGGAAACACCATATATTTT. Supplemented by reference TRBV5-5 and TRBJ1-3, the full variable domain reads DAGVTQSPTHLIKTRGQQVTLRCSPISGHKSVSWYQQVLGQGPQFIFQYYEKEERGRGNFPDRFSARQFPNYSSELNVNALLLGDSALYLCASSPTPTGTGNTIYFGEGSWLTVV.

V is TRBV16 and J is TRBJ2-7; D is possibly TRBD1 or TRBD2 (8 bases each). The CDR3 is 17 residues long. The germline V gene encodes CDR1 KGHSY and CDR2 FQNENV. Trimming took off 5 bases at V and 0 bases at J, with 20 bases between the two ends. DNA of the CDR3: TGTGCCAGCAGCGAAGCGGGAGAGACAGGGGTCTCCTACGAGCAGTACTTC. It yields the protein CASSEAGETGVSYEQYF.

This clonotype was seen ten or more times. The rearrangement links TRBV19 to TRBJ1-1; possible D gene TRBD1, 6 bases. V lost 2 bases to trimming and J lost 1 base, with 8 bases between them. The CDR3 covers 14 residues. Germline V CDR1 and CDR2: LNHDA, SQIVND (reference sequence). The CDR3 spells CASSITRGNTEAFF. DNA for the CDR3: TGTGCCAGTAGTATAACCAGGGGGAACACTGAAGCTTTCTTT.

This clonotype was observed many times. This chain links TRBV30 with TRBJ1-2; 7 nucleotides match TRBD1. J was trimmed by 8 bases and V by 5 bases; bases with no gene match: 5. The CDR3 is 11 residues long. CDR1 and CDR2 from the germline V gene are GTSNPN and SVGIG (reference sequence). The CDR3 spells CAWSTGLGYTF. The DNA of the CDR3 is TGTGCCTGGTCGACAGGGCTCGGCTACACCTTC.

In this sample, this clonotype turned up many times. The chain employs TRBV6-1 and TRBJ2-5, with a tentative D call TRBD2 (5 bases). The CDR3 length is 13 residues. Trimming shortened V by 6 bases and J by 4 bases, and 12 bases separated the two germline ends. The V gene's germline CDR1 is MNHNS and CDR2 SASEGT. CDR3 coding DNA: TGTGCCAGCAGGGACTTTTGGGGAGAGACCCAGTACTTC. It translates to CASRDFWGETQYF.

V gene TRBV6-2 or TRBV6-3 combines with J gene TRBJ2-7, with TRBD1 matching 7 bases. Trimming at V came to 3 bases and at J to 7 bases, leaving 15 bases not matched to a gene. CDR3 length: 16 amino acids. The V gene's germline CDR1 is MNHEY and CDR2 SVGEGT. CDR3 nucleotide sequence: TGTGCCAGCAGTTATAGACCCGGGACAGTGTCTAAGGAGCAGTACTTC. Protein product: CASSYRPGTVSKEQYF.

This clonotype was observed at least ten times. This chain connects TRBV6-5 to TRBJ1-2; the D is unclear. CDR3 length: 17 amino acids. The germline CDR1 and CDR2 sequences are MNHEY and SVGAGI. Trimming left V 0 bases short and J 5 bases short, with 19 bases between. In DNA, the CDR3 is TGTGCCAGCAGTTACTCTGTCGGCCCCGGAGGGTCTTATGGCTACACCTTC. Translating it yields CASSYSVGPGGSYGYTF.

This clonotype was seen ten or more times. The CDR3 region is CAYAGVGQETQYF. Written as DNA, the CDR3 is TGTGCCTACGCGGGAGTTGGCCAAGAGACCCAGTACTTC. The J gene is TRBJ2-5, the V gene TRBV28, with 7 bases matching TRBD2. V shed 11 bases, J shed 1 base, and the junction held 7 bases outside the gene matches. The CDR3 is made up of 13 amino acids. Per the germline V gene, CDR1 is MDHEN and CDR2 is SYDVKM.

The chain is built from TRBV19 and TRBJ2-7, with 8 positions matching TRBD2. The germline V gene encodes CDR1 LNHDA and CDR2 SQIVND (reference sequence). The V gene end was trimmed by 10 bases and the J gene end by 2 bases; junction bases not matched to a gene: 1. This CDR3 region has 11 residues. CDR3 loop: CATGGAYEQYF. The CDR3 region has the DNA TGTGCCACGGGGGGGGCCTACGAGCAGTACTTC. The full variable domain, in which reference TRBV19 and TRBJ2-7 provide the parts outside the CDR3, is DGGITQSPKYLFRKEGQNVTLSCEQNLNHDAMYWYRQDPGQGLRLIYYSQIVNDFQKGDIAEGYSVSREKKESFPLTVTSAQKNPTAFYLCATGGAYEQYFGPGTRLTVT.

The table lists this clonotype with many counts. The chain links TRBV5-6 to TRBJ1-2; D is unresolved. Germline lookup yields CDR1 SGHDT and CDR2 YYEEEE. There are 16 residues in the CDR3. With 4 bases removed from V and 1 base from J, the gap between germline ends came to 17 bases. The CDR3 nucleotides are TGTGCCAGCAGCCGTTCCGGGGAGTGGTTTAACTATGGCTACACCTTC. It translates to CASSRSGEWFNYGYTF.